These T cell receptor beta chains were read from a single sample in a study of cytomegalovirus exposure and HLA in healthy donors. Using immunoSEQ multiplex PCR, the repertoire was profiled, and TCRdb retains in-frame clones only, with some absent. Altogether over 150,000 clones are present, 80% being singletons, with the ten largest covering around 5%. The source material was PBMCs. The receptors were gathered from a man in his thirties or forties in good health and CMV-seronegative. CDR3s include the opening cysteine and the closing phenylalanine or tryptophan. A D gene is named only where the DNA matches it firmly. Clone size is not always given. Where it is, it says once, few, many or a class for expanded clones.

v_gene: TRBV9
j_gene: TRBJ1-4
abundance: NA
d_gene: NA
CDR3nt: TGTGCCAGCAGCGCGGAGGGGTTTACTAATGAAAAACTGTTTTTT
CDR3aa: CASSAEGFTNEKLFF

v_gene: TRBV5-1
j_gene: TRBJ1-1
abundance: NA
d_gene: NA
CDR3nt: TGCGCCAGCAGCCCAGGACGGGAGAACACTGAAGCTTTCTTT
CDR3aa: CASSPGRENTEAFF

v_gene: TRBV7-9
j_gene: TRBJ2-7
abundance: NA
d_gene: NA
CDR3nt: TGTGCCAGCAGCTTAGTACCAGGGAAGGACGAGCAGTACTTC
CDR3aa: CASSLVPGKDEQYF

v_gene: TRBV2
j_gene: TRBJ2-7
abundance: NA
d_gene: TRBD1
CDR3nt: TGTGCCAGCAGACCCGGGACAGGGGGTCGATGGGAGCAGTACTTC
CDR3aa: CASRPGTGGRWEQYF

v_gene: TRBV29-1
j_gene: TRBJ2-1
abundance: few
d_gene: TRBD2
CDR3nt: TGCAGCGGACGGACTAGACGGAATGAGCAGTTCTTC
CDR3aa: CSGRTRRNEQFF

v_gene: TRBV9
j_gene: TRBJ2-2
abundance: NA
d_gene: TRBD1
CDR3nt: TGTGCCAGCAGCGTCGGGACAGGGGGACTCACCGGGGAGCTGTTTTTT
CDR3aa: CASSVGTGGLTGELFF

v_gene: TRBV7-9
j_gene: TRBJ1-4
abundance: NA
d_gene: NA
CDR3nt: TGTGCCAGCAGCCAGAATACAGGGCTTGGGGAAAAACTGTTTTTT
CDR3aa: CASSQNTGLGEKLFF

v_gene: TRBV7-8
j_gene: TRBJ1-5
abundance: NA
d_gene: NA
CDR3nt: TGTGCCAGCAGCGAAGGGGGGGCCCTCAATCAGCCCCAGCATTTT
CDR3aa: CASSEGGALNQPQHF

v_gene: TRBV28
j_gene: TRBJ1-1
abundance: NA
d_gene: NA
CDR3nt: TGTGCCAGCAGTTCGCTACAGGCCAACACTGAAGCTTTCTTT
CDR3aa: CASSSLQANTEAFF

v_gene: TRBV7-9
j_gene: TRBJ2-5
abundance: NA
d_gene: NA
CDR3nt: TGTTCCAGCAGCTTAGACAAAGAGACCCAGTACTTC
CDR3aa: CSSSLDKETQYF

v_gene: TRBV27
j_gene: TRBJ2-7
abundance: NA
d_gene: TRBD1
CDR3nt: TGTGCCAGCAGACCGTGGGACAGGGCCTACGAGCAGTACTTC
CDR3aa: CASRPWDRAYEQYF

v_gene: TRBV7-8
j_gene: TRBJ2-3
abundance: NA
d_gene: TRBD2
CDR3nt: TGTGCCAGCAGCTTTAAGCGGGGGAGCACAGATACGCAGTATTTT
CDR3aa: CASSFKRGSTDTQYF

v_gene: TRBV10-3
j_gene: TRBJ1-2
abundance: few
d_gene: NA
CDR3nt: TGTGCCATCAGTGAGTCGCGGCTGAACTATGGCTACACCTTC
CDR3aa: CAISESRLNYGYTF

v_gene: TRBV19
j_gene: TRBJ1-5
abundance: NA
d_gene: TRBD1
CDR3nt: TGTGCCAGCCAAATAACAGGGGAAGATAGCAATCAGCCCCAGCATTTT
CDR3aa: CASQITGEDSNQPQHF

v_gene: TRBV9
j_gene: TRBJ2-7
abundance: few
d_gene: NA
CDR3nt: TGTGCCAGCAGCACCTCGTTGGCCTCCTACGAGCAGTACTTC
CDR3aa: CASSTSLASYEQYF

v_gene: TRBV6-5
j_gene: TRBJ1-1
abundance: NA
d_gene: TRBD1
CDR3nt: TGTGCCAGCACCCGACAGGGGGCTCCACTTGAAGCTTTCTTT
CDR3aa: CASTRQGAPLEAFF

v_gene: TRBV19
j_gene: TRBJ1-5
abundance: NA
d_gene: TRBD1
CDR3nt: TGTGCCAGTAGTATCCGACAGGGGGCTTTCGGGGGTCCCTTTGGCGAATCGCAGCCCCAGCATTTT
CDR3aa: CASSIRQGAFGGPFGESQPQHF

v_gene: TRBV27
j_gene: TRBJ2-1
abundance: NA
d_gene: NA
CDR3nt: TGTGCCAGCAGTTTAGGGGGGACGGCCCTTTGGGATGAGCAGTTCTTC
CDR3aa: CASSLGGTALWDEQFF

v_gene: TRBV6-5
j_gene: TRBJ1-3
abundance: NA
d_gene: NA
CDR3nt: TGTGCCAGCAGTTACTCGGGGGGTGGAGGAAACACCATATATTTT
CDR3aa: CASSYSGGGGNTIYF

v_gene: TRBV6-6
j_gene: TRBJ1-1
abundance: NA
d_gene: NA
CDR3nt: TGTGCCAGCAGTCGCGACGCCGGGGGGATAAACACTGAAGCTTTCTTT
CDR3aa: CASSRDAGGINTEAFF

v_gene: TRBV7-2
j_gene: TRBJ2-7
abundance: NA
d_gene: NA
CDR3nt: TGTGCCAGCAGTTTAACTTACTACGAGCAGTACTTC
CDR3aa: CASSLTYYEQYF

v_gene: TRBV7-9
j_gene: TRBJ1-4
abundance: NA
d_gene: TRBD1
CDR3nt: TGTGCCAGCAGCATCAACAGGGGGTTTAATGAAAAACTGTTTTTT
CDR3aa: CASSINRGFNEKLFF

v_gene: TRBV5-5
j_gene: TRBJ1-1
abundance: NA
d_gene: NA
CDR3nt: TGTGCCAGCAGCTCAACCGGACAGATGAACACTGAAGCTTTCTTT
CDR3aa: CASSSTGQMNTEAFF

v_gene: TRBV19
j_gene: TRBJ2-2
abundance: NA
d_gene: NA
CDR3nt: TGTGCCAGTAGTGGGCGTATTGCCTCGGGGGAGCTGTTTTTT
CDR3aa: CASSGRIASGELFF

v_gene: TRBV5-1
j_gene: TRBJ2-1
abundance: NA
d_gene: NA
CDR3nt: TGCGCCAGCAGCGGGAGCGATTACATGGGGAATGAGCAGTTCTTC
CDR3aa: CASSGSDYMGNEQFF

v_gene: TRBV5-4
j_gene: TRBJ2-5
abundance: once
d_gene: TRBD2
CDR3nt: TGTGCCAGCAGTCCGGGACTAGCGGAGGAGTACCAAGAGACCCAGTACTTC
CDR3aa: CASSPGLAEEYQETQYF

v_gene: TRBV5-8
j_gene: TRBJ2-3
abundance: NA
d_gene: NA
CDR3nt: TGTGCCAGCAGCAGCGGACAGACTAGCACAGATACGCAGTATTTT
CDR3aa: CASSSGQTSTDTQYF

v_gene: TRBV27
j_gene: TRBJ2-7
abundance: few
d_gene: TRBD1
CDR3nt: TGTGCCAGCAGTTTATCGATAGGGACAGGGTCCTACGAGCAGTACTTC
CDR3aa: CASSLSIGTGSYEQYF

v_gene: TRBV6-1
j_gene: TRBJ1-3
abundance: NA
d_gene: NA
CDR3nt: TGTGCCAGCACCCGGGGGGTCGGAAACACCATATATTTT
CDR3aa: CASTRGVGNTIYF

v_gene: TRBV7-6
j_gene: TRBJ2-2
abundance: NA
d_gene: NA
CDR3nt: TGTGCCAGCAGCTTAGCTGGGAAGAGGAGGATAACGACCACCGGGGAGCTGTTTTTT
CDR3aa: CASSLAGKRRITTTGELFF

v_gene: TRBV28
j_gene: TRBJ2-7
abundance: NA
d_gene: TRBD2
CDR3nt: TGTGCCAGCAGCCCACTAGCGGGGGGGCCGTACGAGCAGTACTTC
CDR3aa: CASSPLAGGPYEQYF

v_gene: TRBV28
j_gene: TRBJ2-7
abundance: NA
d_gene: TRBD2
CDR3nt: TGTGCCAGCAGCCGACTAGCGGGAGAAGACTACGAGCAGTACTTC
CDR3aa: CASSRLAGEDYEQYF

v_gene: TRBV9
j_gene: TRBJ2-5
abundance: NA
d_gene: TRBD2
CDR3nt: TGTGCCAGCAGTTACCCGGGGGGGGAGGGCTTGGAGACCCAGTACTTC
CDR3aa: CASSYPGGEGLETQYF

v_gene: TRBV2
j_gene: TRBJ2-7
abundance: NA
d_gene: NA
CDR3nt: TGTGCCAGCAGTTGGTCAGGGCCCTTCTACGAGCAGTACTTC
CDR3aa: CASSWSGPFYEQYF

v_gene: TRBV6-1
j_gene: TRBJ1-5
abundance: NA
d_gene: NA
CDR3nt: TGTGCCAGCAGTGAAGCGCACCCCCTGGAGGGGCATTTT
CDR3aa: CASSEAHPLEGHF

v_gene: TRBV7-6
j_gene: TRBJ2-7
abundance: NA
d_gene: TRBD2
CDR3nt: TGTGCCAGCAGCTTAGCGTCTAGCGGTAGCTCCTACGAGCAGTACTTC
CDR3aa: CASSLASSGSSYEQYF